The 6 T cell receptor beta chains below come from one sample, sequenced in a study of somatic mutations in cytotoxic T cells in rheumatoid arthritis. Using immunoSEQ multiplex PCR, the repertoire was profiled, and TCRdb retains in-frame clones only, with some absent. The sample has roughly 10,000 clones; over 70% are singletons. Sequencing input: CD8+ T cells sorted from blood. The receptor set was obtained from a man aged 50-60 years in good health.

The chain uses TRBV7-9 and TRBJ2-7; D perhaps matches TRBD1 (6 bases). Germline V CDR1 and CDR2: SEHNR, FQNEAQ (reference sequence). The V gene lost 1 base and the J gene lost 2 bases, with 12 bases spanning the gap. This CDR3 contains 15 residues. The chain's CDR3 is CASSLEAAGAYEQYF. The CDR3 DNA sequence: TGTGCCAGCAGCTTAGAAGCGGCAGGGGCCTACGAGCAGTACTTC.

This rearrangement joins TRBV11-2 to TRBJ2-2; D possibly corresponds to TRBD2 (7 bases). This CDR3 spans 15 amino acids. The V gene lost 6 bases and the J gene lost 6 bases, with 17 bases spanning the gap. The germline gives CDR1 SGHAT, CDR2 FQNNGV. CDR3 nucleotide sequence: TGTGCCAGCAGAGTCGGGGGGCTTTTTGCCGGGGAGCTGTTTTTT. Its protein product is CASRVGGLFAGELFF.

This clone was counted only a few times. V usage is TRBV6-1 and J usage is TRBJ2-4, with D possibly being TRBD1 (6 bases). The CDR3 length is 19 residues. CDR1 is MNHNS and CDR2 is SASEGT in the germline V gene. Trimming removed 1 base at V and 0 bases at J, with 19 bases between. The CDR3 DNA reads as TGTGCCAGCAGTGAAGATGACAGGCTCCTTAACTTAGCCAAAAACATTCAGTACTTC. Translated, it gives CASSEDDRLLNLAKNIQYF.

V usage is TRBV29-1 and J usage is TRBJ2-7; 9 bases fit TRBD1. CDR1 is SQVTM and CDR2 is ANQGSEA in the germline V gene. CDR3 length equals 11 residues. V dropped 7 bases and J dropped 3; count of bases not matched to a gene: 1. The CDR3 spells CSAGQGYEQYF. The CDR3 DNA reads TGCAGCGCGGGACAGGGCTACGAGCAGTACTTC.

This clone was recorded only once. The chain employs TRBV27 and TRBJ1-5; D is possibly TRBD1 (5 bases). V gave up 2 bases and J gave up 3 bases, with 8 bases separating them. Germline V lookup: CDR1 MNHEY, CDR2 SMNVEV (reference sequence). This CDR3 has 14 amino acids. The CDR3 loop reads CASSLIGANQPQHF. CDR3 sequence (DNA): TGTGCCAGCAGTTTAATAGGGGCCAATCAGCCCCAGCATTTT.

This clone was observed a single time. This chain joins TRBV6-5 and TRBJ1-2; 7 bases match TRBD1. V trimming: 0 bases; J trimming: 6 bases; junction bases outside the gene matches: 7. CDR3 length: 15 amino acids. CDR1 MNHEY and CDR2 SVGAGI come from the germline V gene. The CDR3 bases are TGTGCCAGCAGTTACTCGAGAGGGGGCGCGGATGGCTACACCTTC. Translation gives CASSYSRGGADGYTF.